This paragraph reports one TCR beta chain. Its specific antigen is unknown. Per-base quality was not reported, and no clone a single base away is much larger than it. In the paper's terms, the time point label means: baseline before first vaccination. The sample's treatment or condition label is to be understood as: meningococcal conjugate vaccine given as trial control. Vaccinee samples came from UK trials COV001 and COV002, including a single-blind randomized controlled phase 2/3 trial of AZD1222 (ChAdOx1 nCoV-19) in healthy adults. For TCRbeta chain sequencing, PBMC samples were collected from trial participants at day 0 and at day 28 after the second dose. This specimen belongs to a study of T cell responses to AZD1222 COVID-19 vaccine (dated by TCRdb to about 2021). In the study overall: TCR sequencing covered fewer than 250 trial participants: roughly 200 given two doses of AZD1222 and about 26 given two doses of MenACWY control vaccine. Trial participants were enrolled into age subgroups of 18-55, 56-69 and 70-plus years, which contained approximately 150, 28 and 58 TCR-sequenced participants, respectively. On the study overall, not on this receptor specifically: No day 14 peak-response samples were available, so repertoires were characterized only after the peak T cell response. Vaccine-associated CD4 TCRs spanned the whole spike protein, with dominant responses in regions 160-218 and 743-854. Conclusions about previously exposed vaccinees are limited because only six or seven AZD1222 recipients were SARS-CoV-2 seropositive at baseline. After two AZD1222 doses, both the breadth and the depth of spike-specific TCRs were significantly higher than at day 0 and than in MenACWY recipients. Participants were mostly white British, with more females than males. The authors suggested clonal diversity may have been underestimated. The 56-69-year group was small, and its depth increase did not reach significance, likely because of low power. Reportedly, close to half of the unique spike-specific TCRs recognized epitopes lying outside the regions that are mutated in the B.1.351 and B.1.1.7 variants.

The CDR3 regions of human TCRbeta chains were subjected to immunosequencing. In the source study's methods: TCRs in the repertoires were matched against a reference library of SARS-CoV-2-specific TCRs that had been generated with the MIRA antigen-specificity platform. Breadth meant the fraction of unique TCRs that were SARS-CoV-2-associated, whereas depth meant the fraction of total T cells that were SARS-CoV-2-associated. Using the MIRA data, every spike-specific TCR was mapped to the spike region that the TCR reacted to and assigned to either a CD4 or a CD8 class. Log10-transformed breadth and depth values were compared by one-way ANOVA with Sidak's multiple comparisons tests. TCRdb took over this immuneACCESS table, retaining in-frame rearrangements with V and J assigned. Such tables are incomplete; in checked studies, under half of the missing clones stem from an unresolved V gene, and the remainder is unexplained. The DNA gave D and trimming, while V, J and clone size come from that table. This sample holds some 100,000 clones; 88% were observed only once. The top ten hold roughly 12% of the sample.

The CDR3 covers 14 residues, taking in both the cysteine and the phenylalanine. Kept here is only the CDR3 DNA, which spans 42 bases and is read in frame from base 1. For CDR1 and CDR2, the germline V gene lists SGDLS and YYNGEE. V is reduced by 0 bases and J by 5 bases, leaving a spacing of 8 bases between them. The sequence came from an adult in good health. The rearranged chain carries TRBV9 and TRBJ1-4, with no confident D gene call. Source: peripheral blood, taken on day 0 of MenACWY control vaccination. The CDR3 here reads CASSVGPKNEKLFF. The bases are TGTGCCAGCAGCGTAGGACCAAAAAATGAAAAACTGTTTTTT.